Shown below are 32 T cell receptor beta chains from a single sample sequenced in a study of T cells in Graves' hyperthyroidism and ophthalmopathy. Amplified TCR beta CDR3 regions derived from RNA transcripts. The TCR CDR3 was amplified in a first-round RT-PCR using the HTBI primer set. TCRdb itself ran the multiplex PCR reads through MiXCR, one entry per CDR3 protein. Of more than 350,000 distinct CDR3 sequences listed, 13% to 15% were seen once; the top ten hold approximately 19%. Sequencing input: blood. The receptors come from a woman aged 55-69 years with Graves' ophthalmopathy.

J is TRBJ2-1 and V is TRBV24-1; 12 bases are a match to TRBD2. V dropped 4 bases and J dropped 6; count of bases not matched to a gene: 9. The CDR3 consists of 17 residues. Germline lookup yields CDR1 KGHDR and CDR2 SFDVKD. The CDR3 DNA sequence: TGTGCCACCAGTGACTATACTAGCGGGAGGCGCGGCAATGAGCAGTTCTTC. This codes for CATSDYTSGRRGNEQFF.

This rearrangement joins TRBV6-1 to TRBJ2-7; D remains unclear. Trimming took off 2 bases at V and 3 bases at J, with 8 bases between the two ends. This CDR3 region has 13 residues. CDR1 MNHNS and CDR2 SASEGT come from the germline V gene. The CDR3 DNA reads as TGTGCCAGCAGTGAATCGGTCGACTACGAGCAGTACTTC. This translates into CASSESVDYEQYF.

This clonotype was recorded many times. The chain has TRBV13 and TRBJ2-3; D is ambiguous. The CDR3 extends over 15 amino acids. CDR1 and CDR2 (germline): PRHDT, FYEKMQ (reference sequence). The V and J ends lost 4 bases and 0 bases respectively, with 11 bases between them. The chain's CDR3 is CASSSPKQSTDTQYF. DNA of the CDR3: TGTGCCAGCAGCTCACCCAAGCAAAGCACAGATACGCAGTATTTT.

This clonotype was picked up many times. The chain employs TRBV5-1 and TRBJ2-1; no reliable D call. The CDR3 is 15 residues long. In germline, CDR1 is SGHRS, CDR2 YFSETQ. V lost 4 bases and J lost 0, with 11 bases in between. The CDR3 reads CASSRTEDSYNEQFF. The CDR3 DNA sequence: TGCGCCAGCAGCCGCACAGAGGACTCCTACAATGAGCAGTTCTTC.

This clonotype came up many times. This sequence joins TRBV11-2 and TRBJ2-2; D is ambiguous. The CDR3 covers 14 residues. Trimming took off 4 bases at V and 3 bases at J, with 9 bases between the two ends. The germline CDR1 and CDR2 sequences are SGHAT and FQNNGV. CDR3 region: CASSSDSDTGELFF. CDR3 coding DNA: TGTGCCAGCAGCTCGGATAGTGACACCGGGGAGCTGTTTTTT.

The chain links TRBV28 to TRBJ2-5; D is possibly TRBD2 (6 bases). Trimming shortened V by 3 bases and J by 5 bases, and 10 bases separated the two germline ends. Germline loops: CDR1 MDHEN, CDR2 SYDVKM. The CDR3 length is 13 residues. CDR3 nucleotides: TGTGCCAGCAGTTTGCGGGAATTGGAGACCCAGTACTTC. This codes for CASSLRELETQYF.

The rearrangement joins TRBV30 to TRBJ2-7; tentative D call: TRBD1 (5 bases). Germline CDR1 reads GTSNPN; CDR2 reads SVGIG (reference sequence). The ends were cut back, 0 bases at V and 6 bases at J, with 15 bases in the middle. The CDR3 totals 14 residues. CDR3 protein: CAWSVSTEPGEQYF. In nucleotides, the CDR3 is TGTGCCTGGAGTGTATCGACAGAACCAGGCGAGCAGTACTTC. The variable domain in full, completed from reference TRBV30 and TRBJ2-7, reads SQTIHQWPATLVQPVGSPLSLECTVEGTSNPNLYWYRQAAGRGLQLLFYSVGIGQISSEVPQNLSASRPQDRQFILSSKKLLLSDSGFYLCAWSVSTEPGEQYFGPGTRLTVT.

This chain's CDR3 is CASSVQGSRGYTF. CDR3 in DNA: TGTGCCAGCAGCGTTCAGGGGAGTCGGGGCTACACCTTC. The rearrangement uses TRBV7-9 and TRBJ1-2, with D possibly being TRBD1 (6 bases). Germline values: CDR1 SEHNR, CDR2 FQNEAQ (reference sequence). V lost 5 bases and J lost 8, with 15 bases in between. This CDR3 region has 13 residues.

This clonotype was detected a few times. V gene TRBV2 combines with J gene TRBJ2-1; 14 bases line up with TRBD2. The germline V gene encodes CDR1 SNHLY and CDR2 FYNNEI. Losses at the gene ends were 6 bases for V and 0 bases for J; bases not matched to a gene: 4. The CDR3 sequence is 17 residues long. The CDR3 loop is CASRPGLAGDSYNEQFF. Here the CDR3 DNA reads TGTGCCAGCAGGCCGGGACTAGCGGGGGACTCCTACAATGAGCAGTTCTTC.

This clonotype was counted between two and nine times. The chain uses TRBV9 and TRBJ1-2; D is uncertain. This CDR3 is built from 15 residues. Germline lookup yields CDR1 SGDLS and CDR2 YYNGEE. V gave up 3 bases and J gave up 5 bases, with 17 bases separating them. Here the CDR3 reads CASSAPAASVYGYTF. CDR3 DNA: TGTGCCAGCAGCGCCCCGGCGGCTTCAGTGTATGGCTACACCTTC. Full variable domain (remainder filled in from reference TRBV9 and TRBJ1-2): DSGVTQTPKHLITATGQRVTLRCSPRSGDLSVYWYQQSLDQGLQFLIQYYNGEERAKGNILERFSAQQFPDLHSELNLSSLELGDSALYFCASSAPAASVYGYTFGSGTRLTVV.

The chain links TRBV6-1 to TRBJ1-6, with 7 bases identical to TRBD1. Germline lookup yields CDR1 MNHNS and CDR2 SASEGT. The CDR3 runs to 14 residues. Losses at the gene ends were 7 bases for V and 10 bases for J; bases not matched to a gene: 10. CDR3 DNA: TGTGCCAGCACCAAGACAGGGAAGGACTCACCCCTCCACTTT. As protein: CASTKTGKDSPLHF.

This clonotype was found many times. This chain connects TRBV28 to TRBJ2-3, with 8 bases matching TRBD2. V shed 5 bases, J shed 6 bases, and the junction held 4 bases outside the gene matches. The CDR3 consists of 13 residues. The germline CDR1 and CDR2 sequences are MDHEN and SYDVKM. DNA for the CDR3: TGTGCCAGCAGTGGTCGACTAGCGGATACGCAGTATTTT. Its translation is CASSGRLADTQYF.

The chain combines TRBV28 with TRBJ1-2, with D perhaps TRBD1 (6 bases). This CDR3 spans 15 amino acids. Per germline, CDR1 MDHEN and CDR2 SYDVKM. V lost 4 bases, J lost 4 bases, and 16 bases lay in between. CDR3 in DNA: TGTGCCAGCAGTTCCCCGGACAGTTGGCGCTATGGCTACACCTTC. This codes for CASSSPDSWRYGYTF.

This clonotype was observed a handful of times. Likely a read error: the CDR3 ends without its conserved phenylalanine or tryptophan. The chain combines TRBV6-1 with TRBJ2-2, with 11 nucleotides matching TRBD1. The better agreement between TRBJ1-1 and the DNA end casts doubt on the J call. Germline V gene sequence: CDR1 MNHNS, CDR2 SASEGT. The CDR3 has 11 residues. The CDR3: CASTGTGGAFL. DNA for the CDR3: TGTGCCAGCACCGGGACAGGGGGAGCTTTCCTT.

This clonotype was seen at least ten times. The chain uses TRBV7-8 and TRBJ2-2, with unresolved D. The CDR3 runs 15 residues. Germline lookup yields CDR1 SGHVS and CDR2 FQNEAQ. Trimming took off 0 bases at V and 0 bases at J, with 5 bases between the two ends. As DNA, the CDR3 is TGTGCCAGCAGCTTAGCCAGCACGAACACCGGGGAGCTGTTTTTT. This gives the protein CASSLASTNTGELFF. The whole variable domain, remainder taken from reference TRBV7-8 and TRBJ2-2, is GAGVSQSPRYKVAKRGQDVALRCDPISGHVSLFWYQQALGQGPEFLTYFQNEAQLDKSGLPSDRFFAERPEGSVSTLKIQRTQQEDSAVYLCASSLASTNTGELFFGEGSRLTVL.

The chain combines TRBV15 with TRBJ2-1; 7 nucleotides agree with TRBD2. V gave up 0 bases and J gave up 4 bases; unmatched junction bases: 9. CDR3 size: 17 residues. Germline assignment: CDR1 LNHNV and CDR2 YYDKDF (reference sequence). CDR3 sequence: CATSRDSGGSWYNEQFF. CDR3 sequence (DNA): TGTGCCACCAGCAGAGATTCCGGCGGGAGCTGGTACAATGAGCAGTTCTTC.

At least ten counts were recorded for this clonotype. This sequence joins TRBV29-1 and TRBJ1-2, with TRBD1 as a possible D gene (5 bases). Germline loops: CDR1 SQVTM, CDR2 ANQGSEA. The CDR3 runs 13 residues. V was cut by 6 bases and J by 4 bases, with 15 bases left in between. The CDR3 loop reads CSVAGRLGYGYTF. DNA of the CDR3: TGCAGCGTCGCGGGGCGGCTAGGCTATGGCTACACCTTC.

At least ten counts were recorded for this clonotype. The CDR3 reads CASSLAPPGLAALEQFF. CDR3 sequence (DNA): TGTGCCAGCAGCTTAGCGCCACCGGGACTAGCGGCCTTAGAGCAGTTCTTC. The chain carries TRBV7-2 and TRBJ2-1; 11 bases line up with TRBD2. The CDR3 consists of 17 residues. V lost 0 bases and J lost 10; bases outside the gene matches: 11. Germline values: CDR1 SGHTA, CDR2 FQGNSA.

On this clonotype: This may be a read error, as it is one base from a much larger clone. The CDR3 DNA is TGTGCCAGCGGTATAGGACTAGCGGGAGGTGAAGATACGCAGTATTTT. Amino acids: CASGIGLAGGEDTQYF. The rearrangement joins TRBV28 to TRBJ2-3, with 14 bases aligning to TRBD2. The V segment lost 8 bases and the J segment 5 bases; nucleotides outside the gene matches: 9. CDR3 size: 16 residues. CDR1 and CDR2 from the germline V gene are MDHEN and SYDVKM.

This clonotype appeared a few times. The chain joins TRBV9 to TRBJ1-1, with TRBD1 as a possible D gene (5 bases). Trimming removed 4 bases at V and 3 bases at J, with 13 bases between. Germline CDR1 and CDR2: SGDLS and YYNGEE. The CDR3 consists of 14 residues. The CDR3 region is CASSPPGRYTEAFF. The CDR3 DNA sequence: TGTGCCAGCAGCCCGCCAGGGAGATACACTGAAGCTTTCTTT.

This clonotype showed up just once. The V gene is TRBV15, the J gene TRBJ2-3, with D tentatively TRBD1 (6 bases). Germline V CDR1 and CDR2: LNHNV, YYDKDF (reference sequence). V lost 3 bases and J lost 6, with 13 bases in between. The CDR3 length is 14 residues. The CDR3 region has the DNA TGTGCCACCAGCAGTTACACAGGGTTCGATACGCAGTATTTT. Translated: CATSSYTGFDTQYF.

This clonotype turned up a few times. The V gene is TRBV13, the J gene TRBJ2-2, with 7 bases aligning to TRBD2. Trimming removed 2 bases from V and 5 bases from J; junction bases left unmatched: 8. Germline CDR1 and CDR2: PRHDT and FYEKMQ (reference sequence). This CDR3 contains 16 residues. CDR3 sequence: CASSLRSGGITGELFF. CDR3 in DNA: TGTGCCAGCAGCTTACGGTCGGGGGGTATTACCGGGGAGCTGTTTTTT.

Ten or more counts support this clonotype. V and J are TRBV4-1 and TRBJ1-5; D is uncertain. Germline V gene sequence: CDR1 MGHRA, CDR2 YSYEKL. CDR3 size: 13 residues. V dropped 1 base and J dropped 6 bases, with 7 bases sitting between them. CDR3 bases: TGCGCCAGCAGCCAAGTGGGAAGTCAGCCCCAGCATTTT. Translation gives CASSQVGSQPQHF.

The rearrangement joins TRBV5-4 to TRBJ2-5; 7 bases are a match to TRBD1. CDR3 length: 15 residues. Germline values: CDR1 SGHNT, CDR2 YYREEE (reference sequence). Trimming removed 1 base from V and 3 bases from J; junction bases left unmatched: 6. CDR3 sequence (DNA): TGTGCCAGCAGCTTGACGCCGGGACAGAAAGAGACCCAGTACTTC. This sequence encodes CASSLTPGQKETQYF.

This clonotype has ten or more counts. V usage is TRBV18 and J usage is TRBJ2-3; the match to TRBD2 covers 9 bases. The CDR3 totals 17 residues. V lost 8 bases and J lost 4; bases outside the gene matches: 16. Germline V gene lookup returns CDR1 KGHSH and CDR2 LQKENI. CDR3 sequence: CASVTTAGGPLADTQYF. The CDR3 DNA follows: TGTGCCAGCGTCACCACCGCGGGAGGGCCTCTGGCAGATACGCAGTATTTT. Together with reference TRBV18 and TRBJ2-3, the CDR3 gives the full variable domain: NAGVMQNPRHLVRRRGQEARLRCSPMKGHSHVYWYRQLPEEGLKFMVYLQKENIIDESGMPKERFSAEFPKEGPSILRIQQVVRGDSAAYFCASVTTAGGPLADTQYFGPGTRLTVL.

In this sample, this clonotype turned up a few times. The CDR3 loop is CAWEGLSENTEAFF. CDR3 DNA: TGTGCCTGGGAGGGGCTTTCGGAGAACACTGAAGCTTTCTTT. This chain joins TRBV30 and TRBJ1-1, with D perhaps matching TRBD1 (5 bases). V was trimmed by 5 bases and J by 1 base, leaving 14 bases between them. CDR3 length: 14 amino acids. Germline values: CDR1 GTSNPN, CDR2 SVGIG (reference sequence).

This clonotype was detected ten times or more. One end of the junction is discordant with germline, which a read error may explain. The chain uses TRBV7-2 and TRBJ2-3; D might be TRBD1 (6 bases). Looked up from germline, CDR1 is SGHTA and CDR2 is FQGNSA. The CDR3 length is 14 residues. The CDR3 region is CASSPGTSTDTQYF. The CDR3 DNA reads TGCGCCAGCAGCCCCGGGACAAGCACAGATACGCAGTATTTT.

This clonotype was detected only a few times. This chain connects TRBV5-1 to TRBJ2-1; possible D gene TRBD2, 6 bases. The CDR3 contains 12 residues. The ends were cut back, 4 bases at V and 12 bases at J, with 14 bases in the middle. Germline V gene lookup returns CDR1 SGHRS and CDR2 YFSETQ. This CDR3 is CASSGSSGTQFF. The CDR3 DNA follows: TGCGCCAGCAGCGGGAGTAGCGGAACGCAGTTCTTC.

Comment on this clonotype: As the CDR3 is not closed by the conserved phenylalanine or tryptophan, this likely results from a read error. This chain connects TRBV6-1 to TRBJ1-6; the D is unclear. Germline V gene sequence: CDR1 MNHNS, CDR2 SASEGT. The CDR3 runs to 12 residues. The V end was cut by 6 bases, the J end by 8 bases, with 8 bases between. Written as DNA, the CDR3 is TGTGCCAGCAGCCCCGCCCATTCACCCCTCCACGTT. It codes for CASSPAHSPLHV.

The chain uses TRBV30 and TRBJ2-2; perhaps TRBD1 as D (5 bases). This CDR3 is built from 13 residues. Germline V CDR1 and CDR2: GTSNPN, SVGIG (reference sequence). The V gene lost 3 bases and the J gene lost 3 bases, with 8 bases spanning the gap. DNA for the CDR3: TGTGCCTGGAGCGGCAGGGACACCGGGGAGCTGTTTTTT. Its translation: CAWSGRDTGELFF.

The gene calls are TRBV6-2 or TRBV6-3 and TRBJ2-7, with 12 bases that match TRBD2. Germline lookup yields CDR1 MNHEY and CDR2 SVGEGT. V lost 4 bases to trimming and J lost 2 bases; unmatched junction nucleotides: 9. The CDR3 totals 17 residues. In nucleotides, the CDR3 is TGTGCCAGCAGTTTAGGCAGTACTAGCGGGGGGCCCTACGAGCAGTACTTC. This gives the protein CASSLGSTSGGPYEQYF.

This clonotype was counted a few times. The chain couples TRBV12-5 to TRBJ1-3; D remains unclear. Germline CDR1 reads LGHNT; CDR2 reads FRNRAP. The germline V and J ends were trimmed by 0 bases and 0 bases, with 9 bases remaining between them. This CDR3 is 16 amino acids long. The CDR3 nucleotides read TGTGCTAGTGGTTTGGTAGTGACGAGCTCTGGAAACACCATATATTTT. Translation: CASGLVVTSSGNTIYF.